The T cell receptor beta chain described here comes from a study of OX40 agonist ivuxolimab in advanced cancers. Study as a whole: Ivuxolimab, an antibody acting as an agonist of OX40 (CD134), was used to treat patients. Patients receiving dose escalation had hepatocellular carcinoma, melanoma, renal cell or head and neck cancer. General observations from the study: At 0.1 to 3.0 mg/kg and by week 6, clonal expansion occurred in CD4+ and CD8+ blood T cells.

As to this clone: Its matching antigen is unknown.

This table comes from immunoSEQ multiplex PCR, and its TCRdb copy is limited to in-frame clones, with some not included. The sample contains around 11,000 clones, roughly 80% of which appear only once. Germline values: CDR1 LNHDA, CDR2 SQIVND (reference sequence). The ends were cut back, 2 bases at V and 9 bases at J, with 5 bases in the middle. The CDR3 runs 11 residues. The sequencing here drew on CD4+ or CD8+ T cells sorted from blood, taken in a trial of the OX40 agonist ivuxolimab. The sequence derives from an adult with an advanced solid tumor such as melanoma, head and neck, liver or kidney cancer. The chain employs TRBV19 and TRBJ2-1, with D possibly TRBD1 on 5 matching bases. This CDR3 is CASSIRGEQFF. CDR3 DNA sequence: TGTGCCAGTAGTATAAGGGGTGAGCAGTTCTTC.